These 15 T cell receptor beta chains came from one sample sequenced in a study of siplizumab effects on memory and regulatory T cells. Some clones are missing from TCRdb's copy, which holds only in-frame ones; the method was immunoSEQ multiplex PCR. The sample consists of 50,000 to 70,000 clones, just over 95% of them appearing once. The material sequenced was naive CD8+ T cells sorted from blood. The receptors come from a human donor in good health.

The V gene is TRBV6-1, the J gene TRBJ2-1; D is uncertain. This CDR3 comprises 13 residues. Trimming left V 1 base short and J 1 base short, with 2 bases between. Germline loops: CDR1 MNHNS, CDR2 SASEGT. The CDR3 sequence: CASSEVSYNEQFF. As DNA, the CDR3 is TGTGCCAGCAGTGAAGTGTCCTACAATGAGCAGTTCTTC.

The chain has TRBV6-5 and TRBJ1-1; D may be TRBD1 (5 bases). Trimming pared 0 bases from V and 0 bases from J, leaving 8 bases between. This CDR3 is built from 15 residues. CDR1 is MNHEY, CDR2 SVGAGI, per germline. The chain's CDR3 is CASSYSQAMNTEAFF. CDR3 bases: TGTGCCAGCAGTTACTCACAGGCTATGAACACTGAAGCTTTCTTT.

The chain combines TRBV14 with TRBJ2-7, with D hard to call. Germline V gene lookup returns CDR1 SGHDN and CDR2 FVKESK. V was pared by 6 bases and J by 4 bases, with 13 bases between. CDR3 size: 13 residues. Here the CDR3 DNA reads TGTGCCAGCAGTCTGTCCGTGGGGTACGAGCAGTACTTC. Protein sequence: CASSLSVGYEQYF.

The chain joins TRBV2 to TRBJ2-1; maybe TRBD1 (6 bases). CDR3 length: 13 residues. Trimming removed 7 bases at V and 1 base at J, with 8 bases between. Germline V gives CDR1 SNHLY, CDR2 FYNNEI. The CDR3 spells CASMRGSYNEQFF. Here the CDR3 DNA reads TGTGCCAGCATGAGGGGGTCCTACAATGAGCAGTTCTTC.

The chain has TRBV30 and TRBJ1-2; possibly TRBD1 for D (5 bases). This CDR3 has 13 residues. Germline V CDR1 and CDR2: GTSNPN, SVGIG (reference sequence). The V end was cut by 4 bases, the J end by 7 bases, with 16 bases between. The DNA of the CDR3 is TGTGCCTGGATTCTCTTGCGGGGGAGTGGCTACACCTTC. Translated: CAWILLRGSGYTF.

This sequence joins TRBV5-5 and TRBJ2-7; the D gene could be TRBD1 or TRBD2 (5 bases each). Germline assignment: CDR1 SGHKS and CDR2 YYEKEE (reference sequence). This CDR3 comprises 12 residues. V was cut by 2 bases and J by 5 bases, with 8 bases left in between. CDR3 residues: CASSLGTDEQYF. The CDR3 nucleotides are TGTGCCAGCAGCTTAGGGACGGACGAGCAGTACTTC.

The CDR3 sequence: CASSSRTVSYEQYF. DNA for the CDR3: TGTGCCAGCAGCTCCCGGACGGTTTCCTACGAGCAGTACTTC. This chain uses TRBV7-2 with TRBJ2-7; D uncertain. CDR3 length equals 14 residues. From germline, CDR1 is SGHTA and CDR2 FQGNSA. V lost 4 bases and J lost 1, with 11 bases in between.

This chain links TRBV4-1 with TRBJ2-6; D remains unclear. The CDR3 extends over 12 amino acids. V dropped 4 bases and J dropped 6 bases, with 4 bases sitting between them. CDR1 MGHRA and CDR2 YSYEKL come from the germline V gene. Here the CDR3 reads CASSPKANVLTF. The CDR3 DNA reads as TGCGCCAGCAGCCCCAAGGCCAACGTCCTGACTTTC.

This rearrangement joins TRBV2 to TRBJ2-5, with D possibly called TRBD1 or TRBD2 (5 bases each). V was trimmed by 0 bases and J by 4 bases, leaving 6 bases between them. Germline loops: CDR1 SNHLY, CDR2 FYNNEI. The CDR3 is 13 amino acids. Here the CDR3 DNA reads TGTGCCAGCAGTGAAGCTGGGGGAGAGACCCAGTACTTC. It encodes CASSEAGGETQYF.

V and J are TRBV19 and TRBJ2-7; tentative D call: TRBD1 (7 bases). Germline-derived CDR1 and CDR2 are LNHDA and SQIVND (reference sequence). The CDR3 length is 15 residues. V was clipped by 3 bases and J by 2 bases, with 14 bases between them. CDR3 DNA: TGTGCCAGTAGTATCTTAGGGGGGACAGCCTACGAGCAGTACTTC. Translating it yields CASSILGGTAYEQYF.

The chain employs TRBV19 and TRBJ1-1; D not certain. The CDR3 consists of 12 residues. Looked up from germline, CDR1 is LNHDA and CDR2 is SQIVND (reference sequence). Trimming shortened V by 0 bases and J by 10 bases, and 9 bases separated the two germline ends. The CDR3 DNA is TGTGCCAGTAGTATAGAGTTTGGTCGAGCTTTCTTT. As protein: CASSIEFGRAFF.

The chain recombines TRBV6-5 with TRBJ1-1; the D gene is possibly TRBD1 (5 bases). The CDR3 runs 13 residues. CDR1 MNHEY and CDR2 SVGAGI come from the germline V gene. Trimming shortened V by 7 bases and J by 2 bases, and 11 bases separated the two germline ends. The CDR3 DNA follows: TGTGCCAGCACCCAGACAGTTAACACTGAAGCTTTCTTT. This codes for CASTQTVNTEAFF.

The J gene is TRBJ2-3, the V gene TRBV7-3; D not certain. The V and J ends lost 4 bases and 5 bases respectively, with 19 bases between them. The length of the CDR3 is 16 residues. Germline lookup yields CDR1 SGHTA and CDR2 FQGTGA. For the CDR3, the DNA is TGTGCCAGCAGCTCCACCGGTGGACCCTTGGGAGATACGCAGTATTTT. Its protein product is CASSSTGGPLGDTQYF.

The chain is built from TRBV7-9 and TRBJ2-5, with TRBD2 matching over 10 bases. The CDR3 is 15 residues long. V shed 5 bases and J 1 base; nucleotides not matched to a gene: 4. The germline V gene encodes CDR1 SEHNR and CDR2 FQNEAQ (reference sequence). DNA of the CDR3: TGTGCCAGCAGCCCTGGACTAGCGGTCCAAGAGACCCAGTACTTC. Protein product: CASSPGLAVQETQYF. Full variable domain (rest looked up from reference TRBV7-9 and TRBJ2-5): DTGVSQNPRHKITKRGQNVTFRCDPISEHNRLYWYRQTLGQGPEFLTYFQNEAQLEKSRLLSDRFSAERPKGSFSTLEIQRTEQGDSAMYLCASSPGLAVQETQYFGPGTRLLVL.

This sequence joins TRBV4-1 and TRBJ2-2, with TRBD2 matching 10 bases. This CDR3 comprises 16 residues. CDR1 and CDR2 from the germline V gene are MGHRA and YSYEKL. The V segment lost 2 bases and the J segment 1 base; nucleotides outside the gene matches: 1. This chain's CDR3 is CASSQSSGGNTGELFF. The CDR3 DNA sequence: TGCGCCAGCAGCCAATCTAGCGGGGGGAACACCGGGGAGCTGTTTTTT.